The 15 T cell receptor beta chains below come from one sample, sequenced in a study of T cells in Graves' hyperthyroidism and ophthalmopathy. Amplified TCR beta CDR3 regions came from RNA transcripts. The HTBI primer set served for first-round RT-PCR of the TCR CDR3. TCRdb recomputed calls from the multiplex PCR reads with MiXCR, one row per CDR3 protein. In the table there are 270,000 or so distinct CDR3 sequences, roughly 15% of which are singletons. Sample: blood. The receptor source for this set is a woman between 45 and 60 years old with Graves' hyperthyroidism that later progressed to Graves' ophthalmopathy.

This clonotype appeared many times. The chain recombines TRBV6-5 with TRBJ1-5; 7 nucleotides agree with TRBD1. The CDR3 has 14 amino acids. V shed 1 base and J 5 bases; nucleotides not matched to a gene: 2. The germline V gene encodes CDR1 MNHEY and CDR2 SVGAGI. In nucleotides, the CDR3 is TGTGCCAGCAGTTACTGGCAGGGGGATCAGCCCCAGCATTTT. Protein product: CASSYWQGDQPQHF.

This clonotype was recorded many times. The rearrangement uses TRBV30 and TRBJ2-1, with TRBD2 matching over 12 bases. Germline lookup yields CDR1 GTSNPN and CDR2 SVGIG (reference sequence). The trim removed 1 base at V and 5 bases at J, leaving 3 bases unmatched. The CDR3 covers 15 residues. This CDR3 is CAWSALAGGDNEQFF. The CDR3 region has the DNA TGTGCCTGGAGTGCCCTAGCGGGAGGGGACAATGAGCAGTTCTTC.

The rearrangement joins TRBV10-3 to TRBJ1-5, with a tentative D call TRBD1 (5 bases). The CDR3 spans 14 residues. The germline gives CDR1 ENHRY, CDR2 SYGVKD. Trimming removed 6 bases from V and 4 bases from J, with 13 bases in between. Here the CDR3 DNA reads TGTGCCATCAGAGGTGGGGCGGCGAATCAGCCCCAGCATTTT. This codes for CAIRGGAANQPQHF.

This clonotype has a handful of counts. J is TRBJ2-5 and V is TRBV10-3; the D is unclear. Trimming took 4 bases from V and 5 from J, leaving 11 bases between them. The CDR3 length is 13 residues. Germline V lookup: CDR1 ENHRY, CDR2 SYGVKD. The CDR3 nucleotides are TGTGCCATCAGTGGAGGATTGGGGGAGACCCAGTACTTC. It translates to CAISGGLGETQYF.

The sample holds many counts of this clonotype. The gene calls are TRBV12-3 or TRBV12-4 and TRBJ2-1; D remains ambiguous. The V and J ends lost 4 bases and 7 bases respectively, with 14 bases between them. CDR3 length: 14 amino acids. CDR3 protein: CASSSVWMLNEQFF. CDR3 nucleotide sequence: TGTGCCAGCAGTTCTGTTTGGATGCTTAATGAGCAGTTCTTC.

With regard to this clonotype: A much larger clonotype is one base distant, so this may be a read error. This chain uses TRBV11-3 with TRBJ2-1; weak D call: TRBD2 (6 bases). This CDR3 region has 15 residues. Looked up from germline, CDR1 is SGHNT and CDR2 is YENEEA. CDR3 sequence reads: CASSLVGSGYSEQFF. The CDR3 DNA sequence: TGTGCCAGCAGCTTAGTCGGGAGTGGCTACAGTGAGCAGTTCTTC.

The gene calls are TRBV11-2 and TRBJ2-7; D may be TRBD1 (5 bases). The CDR3 loop spans 13 amino acids. In germline, CDR1 is SGHAT, CDR2 FQNNGV. Trimming shortened V by 4 bases and J by 5 bases, and 12 bases separated the two germline ends. The CDR3 reads CASSSTGADEQYF. As DNA, the CDR3 is TGTGCCAGCAGCTCCACTGGGGCGGACGAGCAGTACTTC.

In this sample, this clonotype turned up many times. The V gene is TRBV28, the J gene TRBJ1-4, with a tentative D call TRBD1 (6 bases). Trimming pared 3 bases from V and 8 bases from J, leaving 10 bases between. Germline V gene data show CDR1 as MDHEN and CDR2 as SYDVKM. CDR3 length equals 13 residues. The DNA of the CDR3 is TGTGCCAGCAGTTTGGGGGACAACGAAAAACTGTTTTTT. This encodes CASSLGDNEKLFF.

This clonotype was counted only a few times. A read error may explain this, as a much larger clone is one base away. The J gene is TRBJ2-7, the V gene TRBV28; a weak D match, TRBD2 (5 bases). The V and J ends lost 5 bases and 4 bases respectively, with 9 bases between them. This CDR3 comprises 12 residues. Germline CDR1 is MDHEN and CDR2 is SYDVKM. CDR3 nucleotide sequence: TGTGCCAGCAGTCGAAGAGGGTACGAGCAGTACTTC. This sequence encodes CASSRRGYEQYF.

Remarks on this clonotype: Compared with germline, one end of the junction differs, possibly owing to a read error. The rearrangement joins TRBV9 to TRBJ2-1; D perhaps matches TRBD2 (5 bases). Germline CDR1 SGDLS, CDR2 YYNGEE. This CDR3 has 15 amino acids. CDR3 DNA: TGTGCCAGCAGCGCACCCTCTAGCTCCCACAATGAGCAGTTCTTC. Amino acids: CASSAPSSSHNEQFF.

This clonotype was seen ten or more times. The chain joins TRBV9 to TRBJ1-2; 7 bases align to TRBD1. CDR3 size: 14 residues. Trimming removed 1 base from V and 4 bases from J; junction bases left unmatched: 4. CDR1 is SGDLS, CDR2 YYNGEE, per germline. The CDR3: CASSVPGQVYGYTF. CDR3 coding DNA: TGTGCCAGCAGCGTACCCGGACAGGTCTATGGCTACACCTTC. Based on the CDR3 plus reference TRBV9 and TRBJ1-2, the full variable domain is DSGVTQTPKHLITATGQRVTLRCSPRSGDLSVYWYQQSLDQGLQFLIQYYNGEERAKGNILERFSAQQFPDLHSELNLSSLELGDSALYFCASSVPGQVYGYTFGSGTRLTVV.

This clonotype was recorded at least ten times. V usage is TRBV20-1 and J usage is TRBJ2-3; 11 bases align to TRBD2. The junction had 4 bases not matched to a gene; V was cut back by 6 bases and J by 2 bases. The V gene's germline CDR1 is DFQATT and CDR2 SNEGSKA (reference sequence). The CDR3 is 14 residues long. The CDR3 DNA sequence: TGCAGTGCAACACTAGCGGGGGCCACAGATACGCAGTATTTT. Translation gives CSATLAGATDTQYF.

This clonotype was observed at least ten times. This chain links TRBV10-3 with TRBJ2-7, with TRBD2 matching 10 bases. CDR1 is ENHRY and CDR2 is SYGVKD in the germline V gene. CDR3 length: 15 amino acids. J gave up 1 base and V 4 bases, and 4 bases lay outside the gene matches. CDR3: CAISVGTSVSYEQYF. The DNA for the CDR3 is TGTGCCATCAGTGTCGGGACTAGCGTATCCTACGAGCAGTACTTC.

This clonotype occurred many times. This chain joins TRBV6-1 and TRBJ2-2; 7 bases are a match to TRBD1. V dropped 6 bases and J dropped 5; count of bases not matched to a gene: 12. The CDR3 has 16 amino acids. Germline values: CDR1 MNHNS, CDR2 SASEGT. The CDR3 loop reads CASSATGRFRTGELFF. In DNA, the CDR3 is TGTGCCAGCAGCGCGACAGGGCGGTTCAGAACCGGGGAGCTGTTTTTT.

This clonotype was seen many times. The rearrangement joins TRBV25-1 to TRBJ2-3; the match to TRBD2 covers 8 bases. From germline, CDR1 is MGHDK and CDR2 SYGVNS. The CDR3 has 17 amino acids. Trimming took 1 base from V and 0 from J; bases not matched to a gene: 6. CDR3 nucleotides: TGTGCCAGCAGTGAATCAAGCGGGAGACCAAGCACAGATACGCAGTATTTT. The encoded protein is CASSESSGRPSTDTQYF.